The sequence of this T cell receptor (beta chain) was determined in a study of beta chain features in type 1 diabetes. Study as a whole: In all, 107,917,701 sorted cells from all samples were analyzed. Overall study results and limits: Shorter TCRB CDR3s, moderately but significantly so, marked every one of the four CD4+ subsets in Type 1 diabetes patients.

This clone has only a few counts. Its antigen is not identified. Expressed TCRB transcripts were sequenced because the isolated RNA had all been reverse transcribed beforehand. The assay was immunoSEQ multiplex PCR, and TCRdb's table has in-frame clones only and misses some. Among 600,000 or so clones listed, more than 12% were seen once. Germline V gene data show CDR1 as ENHRY and CDR2 as SYGVKD. The germline V and J ends were trimmed by 10 bases and 4 bases, with 15 bases remaining between them. The CDR3 has 13 residues. The sequenced sample was naive CD4+ T cells from blood. This chain joins TRBV10-3 and TRBJ2-3, with D maybe TRBD2 (7 bases). The sequence was obtained from a man younger than 35 with type 1 diabetes. DNA for the CDR3: TGTGCCACCAATTGGGGGGGGCCAGATACGCAGTATTTT. Encoded protein: CATNWGGPDTQYF.